Listed below are T cell receptor beta chains from one sample, sequenced in a study of T cells in Graves' hyperthyroidism and ophthalmopathy. Each CDR3 protein is one row after TCRdb ran MiXCR on the multiplex PCR reads. The table has hundreds of thousands of distinct CDR3 sequences, around 14% seen once; the top ten hold roughly 24%. Input material: blood. The receptors were sampled from a woman aged 25 to 39 with Graves' hyperthyroidism. The CDR3 runs from the conserved cysteine through the conserved F or W.

len,j_gene,v_gene,CDR3aa
13,TRBJ1-1,TRBV6-1,CASRPGHNTEAFF
15,TRBJ2-1,TRBV14,CASSRLGGAGNEQFF
13,TRBJ1-5,TRBV7-9,CASSDQVGQPQHF
14,TRBJ2-5,TRBV2,CASGEEGVGETQYF
14,TRBJ2-3,TRBV12-3/TRBV12-4,CASSWDYSTDTQYF
18,TRBJ2-2,TRBV3-1,CASSQDPRVGRRTGELFF
14,TRBJ2-1,TRBV28,CASSRTGTVNEQFF
13,TRBJ2-3,TRBV4-2,CATDSPLADTQYF
15,TRBJ1-2,TRBV5-6,CASSPSPRAHYGYTF
13,TRBJ2-3,TRBV4-3,CASSLDRPDTQYF
14,TRBJ2-2,TRBV6-1,CASRGTGNTGELFF
14,TRBJ2-3,TRBV28,CASSFSGHTDTQYF
15,TRBJ2-7,TRBV28,CASSFPGDRSYEQYF
17,TRBJ2-1,TRBV10-3,CAISDSGLAGVPNEQFF